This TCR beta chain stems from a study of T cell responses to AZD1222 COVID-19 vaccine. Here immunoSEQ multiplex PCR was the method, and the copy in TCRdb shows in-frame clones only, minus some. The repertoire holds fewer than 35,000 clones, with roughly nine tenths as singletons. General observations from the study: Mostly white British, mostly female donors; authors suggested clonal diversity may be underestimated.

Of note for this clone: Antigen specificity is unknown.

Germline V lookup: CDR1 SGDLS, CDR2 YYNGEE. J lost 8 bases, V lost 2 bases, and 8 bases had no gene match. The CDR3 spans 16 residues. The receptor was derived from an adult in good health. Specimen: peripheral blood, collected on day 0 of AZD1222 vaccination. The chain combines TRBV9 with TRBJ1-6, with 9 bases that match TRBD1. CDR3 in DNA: TGTGCCAGCAGCGTGGCAACAGGGGGCGGTGATTCACCCCTCCACTTT. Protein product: CASSVATGGGDSPLHF.